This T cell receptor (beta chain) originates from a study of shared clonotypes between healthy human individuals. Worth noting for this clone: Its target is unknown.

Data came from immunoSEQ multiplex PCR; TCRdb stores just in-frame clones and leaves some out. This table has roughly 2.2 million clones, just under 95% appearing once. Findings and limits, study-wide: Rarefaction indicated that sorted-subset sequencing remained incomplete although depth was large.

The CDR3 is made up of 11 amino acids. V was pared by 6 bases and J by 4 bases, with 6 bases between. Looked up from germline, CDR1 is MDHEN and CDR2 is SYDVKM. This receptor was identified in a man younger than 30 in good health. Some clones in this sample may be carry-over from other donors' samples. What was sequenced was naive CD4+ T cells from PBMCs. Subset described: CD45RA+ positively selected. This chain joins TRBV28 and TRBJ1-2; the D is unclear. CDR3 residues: CASRGSYGYTF. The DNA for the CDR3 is TGTGCCAGCAGGGGTAGCTATGGCTACACCTTC.